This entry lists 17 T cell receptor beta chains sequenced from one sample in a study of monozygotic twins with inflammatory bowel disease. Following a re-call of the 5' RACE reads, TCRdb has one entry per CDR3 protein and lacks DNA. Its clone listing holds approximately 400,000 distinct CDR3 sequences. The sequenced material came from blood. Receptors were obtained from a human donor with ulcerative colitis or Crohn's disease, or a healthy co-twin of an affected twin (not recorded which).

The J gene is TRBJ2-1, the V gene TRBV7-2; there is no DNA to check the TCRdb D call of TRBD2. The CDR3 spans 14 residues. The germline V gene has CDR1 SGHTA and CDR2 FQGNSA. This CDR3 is CASSLGISGDRQFF.

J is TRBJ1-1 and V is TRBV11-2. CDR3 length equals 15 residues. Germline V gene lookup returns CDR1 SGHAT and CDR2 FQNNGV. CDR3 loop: CASSSTLIMNTEAFF.

The CDR3 protein is CASSLAQGTGELFF. This sequence joins TRBV5-1 and TRBJ2-2; TCRdb calls TRBD1, which cannot be checked without DNA. The CDR3 extends over 14 amino acids. Germline lookup yields CDR1 SGHRS and CDR2 YFSETQ.

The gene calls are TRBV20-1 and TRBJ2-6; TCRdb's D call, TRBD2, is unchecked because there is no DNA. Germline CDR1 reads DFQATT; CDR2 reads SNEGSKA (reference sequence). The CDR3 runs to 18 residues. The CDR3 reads CSARLRSRATSGANVLTF.

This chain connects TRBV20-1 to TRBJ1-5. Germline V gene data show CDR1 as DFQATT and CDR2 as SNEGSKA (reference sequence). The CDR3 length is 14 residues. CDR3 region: CSASWQNSNQPQHF.

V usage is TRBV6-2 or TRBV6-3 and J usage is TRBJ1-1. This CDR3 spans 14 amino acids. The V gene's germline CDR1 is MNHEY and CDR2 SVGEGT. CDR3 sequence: CASSYRDGYTEAFF.

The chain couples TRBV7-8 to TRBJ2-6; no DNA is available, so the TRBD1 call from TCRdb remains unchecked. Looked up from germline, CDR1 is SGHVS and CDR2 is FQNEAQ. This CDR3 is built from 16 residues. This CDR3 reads CASSPQGVHGANVLTF. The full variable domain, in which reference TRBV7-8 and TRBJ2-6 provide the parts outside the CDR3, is GAGVSQSPRYKVAKRGQDVALRCDPISGHVSLFWYQQALGQGPEFLTYFQNEAQLDKSGLPSDRFFAERPEGSVSTLKIQRTQQEDSAVYLCASSPQGVHGANVLTFGAGSRLTVL.

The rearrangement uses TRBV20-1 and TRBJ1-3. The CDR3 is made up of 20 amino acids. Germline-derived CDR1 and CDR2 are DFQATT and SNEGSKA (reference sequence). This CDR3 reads CSARGPPARDKAGAGNTIYF.

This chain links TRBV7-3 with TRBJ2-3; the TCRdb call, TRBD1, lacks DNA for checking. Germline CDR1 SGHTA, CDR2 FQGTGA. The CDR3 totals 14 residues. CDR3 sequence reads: CASSLGPGAPTQYF.

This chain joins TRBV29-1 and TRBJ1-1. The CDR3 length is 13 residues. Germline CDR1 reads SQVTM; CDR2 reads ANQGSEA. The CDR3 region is CSVKGRLNTEAFF.

The CDR3 is CASSLNRQSSYNSPLHF. The chain combines TRBV5-1 with TRBJ1-6; the TRBD1 assignment by TCRdb is unverifiable without DNA. Germline CDR1 SGHRS, CDR2 YFSETQ. This CDR3 has 17 amino acids.

The CDR3 here is CASSLAPYRDRDGNTIYF. The chain is built from TRBV7-2 and TRBJ1-3; the TRBD1 assignment by TCRdb is unverifiable without DNA. This CDR3 has 18 amino acids. The germline CDR1 and CDR2 sequences are SGHTA and FQGNSA. The whole variable domain, remainder taken from reference TRBV7-2 and TRBJ1-3, is GAGVSQSPSNKVTEKGKDVELRCDPISGHTALYWYRQSLGQGLEFLIYFQGNSAPDKSGLPSDRFSAERTGGSVSTLTIQRTQQEDSAVYLCASSLAPYRDRDGNTIYFGEGSWLTVV.

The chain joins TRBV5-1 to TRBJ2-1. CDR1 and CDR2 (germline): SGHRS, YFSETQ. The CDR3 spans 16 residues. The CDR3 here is CASSPLALGSYNEQFF.

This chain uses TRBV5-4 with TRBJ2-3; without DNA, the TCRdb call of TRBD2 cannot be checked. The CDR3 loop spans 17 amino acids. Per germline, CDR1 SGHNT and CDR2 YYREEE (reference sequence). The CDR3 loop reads CASSLAGASGTTDTQYF.

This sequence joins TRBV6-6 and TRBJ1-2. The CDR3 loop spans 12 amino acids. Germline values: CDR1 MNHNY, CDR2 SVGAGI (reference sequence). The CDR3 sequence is CASSYRNYGYTF.

Here the CDR3 reads CASSLESRSTGANVLTF. The J gene is TRBJ2-6, the V gene TRBV5-1; TCRdb's assignment of TRBD2 cannot be checked, as there is no DNA. Germline loops: CDR1 SGHRS, CDR2 YFSETQ. The CDR3 sequence is 17 residues long. Full variable domain (remainder filled in from reference TRBV5-1 and TRBJ2-6): KAGVTQTPRYLIKTRGQQVTLSCSPISGHRSVSWYQQTPGQGLQFLFEYFSETQRNKGNFPGRFSGRQFSNSRSEMNVSTLELGDSALYLCASSLESRSTGANVLTFGAGSRLTVL.

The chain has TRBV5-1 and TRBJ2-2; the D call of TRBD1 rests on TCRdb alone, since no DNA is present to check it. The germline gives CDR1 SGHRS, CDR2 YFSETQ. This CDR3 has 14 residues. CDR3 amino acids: CASSRRGDRGELFF.